The clone carrying this TCR beta chain was picked up many times. The data derive from a study of CD8+CD57+ T cells in acquired aplastic anemia. Turning to the study itself: Healthy donors had, on average, around 11 million reads for their CD4+ cells.

The study profiled TCR beta VDJ and CDR3 using genomic DNA as template. MiXCR, run by TCRdb on the reads, gives a single entry per CDR3 protein. The profile shows roughly 63,000 distinct CDR3 sequences, approximately 54% of them singletons. Germline loops: CDR1 MNHEY, CDR2 SMNVEV (reference sequence). The ends were cut back, 5 bases at V and 0 bases at J, with 11 bases in the middle. The CDR3 runs 16 residues. Sequences were obtained from sorted CD4+, CD8+, or CD8+CD57+ T cells (not recorded which) from PBMCs. The rearrangement joins TRBV27 to TRBJ1-6; D remains ambiguous. The receptor comes from a human donor in good health, serving as a control. Here the CDR3 reads CASSPEQSSYNSPLHF. The DNA for the CDR3 is TGTGCCAGCAGTCCGGAACAGAGCTCCTATAATTCACCCCTCCACTTT.